A selection of T cell receptor beta chains follows, all from one sample in a study of cytomegalovirus exposure and HLA in healthy donors. Sequencing used immunoSEQ multiplex PCR; TCRdb keeps in-frame clones, though not all of them. The sample carries about 200,000 clones, approximately 85% recorded once. Sequencing was carried out using PBMCs. The receptors here all came from a middle-aged woman in good health and CMV-seronegative. Each CDR3 is given with its conserved first and last residue. A D gene is named only where the DNA matches it firmly. Expanded clones get a size class; other rows say once, few or many, or leave the size out.

D	V	J	size	CDR3	DNA
TRBD2	TRBV10-2	TRBJ2-1	-	CASRLHTSVNEQFF	TGCGCCAGCAGATTACATACTAGCGTCAATGAGCAGTTCTTC
TRBD1	TRBV6-1	TRBJ1-2	once	CASSDQTGGNYGYTF	TGTGCCAGCAGTGATCAGACAGGGGGAAACTATGGCTACACCTTC
TRBD2	TRBV5-1	TRBJ2-7	-	CASSSSGGAGQYF	TGCGCCAGCAGTTCGAGCGGGGGGGCGGGGCAGTACTTC
-	TRBV7-9	TRBJ1-1	-	CASSLGREAFF	TGTGCCAGCAGTTTGGGCCGTGAAGCTTTCTTT
TRBD2	TRBV11-3	TRBJ2-3	-	CASSLGLAGSTDTQYF	TGTGCCAGCAGCTTAGGACTAGCGGGAAGCACAGATACGCAGTATTTT
TRBD1	TRBV4-1	TRBJ1-5	-	CASSQGWAGGGGQPQHF	TGCGCCAGCAGCCAGGGATGGGCAGGGGGCGGCGGTCAGCCCCAGCATTTT
-	TRBV2	TRBJ2-3	-	CASRSIGVVSPSTDTQYF	TGTGCCAGCAGATCCATCGGAGTTGTCTCTCCTAGCACAGATACGCAGTATTTT
-	TRBV6-5	TRBJ1-1	few	CASSFSQGRHTEAFF	TGTGCCAGCAGTTTTTCACAGGGAAGGCACACTGAAGCTTTCTTT
TRBD1	TRBV18	TRBJ2-1	-	CASSPLLGTGGYNEQFF	TGTGCCAGCTCACCACTCCTCGGGACAGGGGGCTACAATGAGCAGTTCTTC
-	TRBV19	TRBJ1-2	-	CASSIGVAGHYGYTF	TGTGCCAGTAGTATAGGTGTAGCGGGTCATTATGGCTACACCTTC
-	TRBV5-5	TRBJ1-1	-	CASSVPGHPNTEAFF	TGTGCCAGCAGCGTACCGGGACACCCGAACACTGAAGCTTTCTTT
TRBD1	TRBV7-9	TRBJ1-2	-	CASSNRDRGRDGYTF	TGTGCCAGCAGTAACCGGGACAGGGGTAGGGATGGCTACACCTTC
TRBD1	TRBV27	TRBJ2-1	few	CASSLSPFRGTYNEQFF	TGTGCCAGCAGTTTATCTCCCTTCAGGGGGACCTACAATGAGCAGTTCTTC
-	TRBV19	TRBJ2-7	-	CASSIASSSYEQYF	TGTGCCAGTAGTATAGCTAGTTCCTCCTACGAGCAGTACTTC
-	TRBV30	TRBJ2-7	-	CAWSLTAGDLYYEQYF	TGTGCCTGGAGTCTAACGGCAGGGGACCTTTACTACGAGCAGTACTTC
TRBD1	TRBV2	TRBJ2-1	-	CADRDRSHEQFF	TGTGCCGATAGGGACAGGTCGCATGAGCAGTTCTTC
-	TRBV5-1	TRBJ1-2	-	CASSFPGLQRGYTF	TGCGCCAGCAGCTTCCCCGGACTTCAAAGAGGCTACACCTTC
TRBD2	TRBV2	TRBJ2-7	-	CASSEAGTSVYEQYF	TGTGCCAGCAGTGAGGCCGGGACTAGCGTTTACGAGCAGTACTTC
-	TRBV2	TRBJ2-3	-	CASSEGTNSGGTDTQYF	TGTGCCAGCAGTGAAGGTACAAACTCAGGGGGCACAGATACGCAGTATTTT
-	TRBV19	TRBJ1-2	-	CAGVGLYGYTF	TGTGCCGGGGTGGGGCTCTATGGCTACACCTTC
-	TRBV5-5	TRBJ2-4	-	CASSLPPQNIQYF	TGTGCCAGCAGCCTCCCCCCCCAAAACATTCAGTACTTC
TRBD2	TRBV4-1	TRBJ2-5	-	CASSQDKRGPWETQYF	TGCGCCAGCAGCCAAGATAAGCGGGGGCCGTGGGAGACCCAGTACTTC
-	TRBV7-2	TRBJ2-2	-	CASSFLKSTGELFF	TGTGCCAGCAGCTTTTTAAAGAGCACCGGGGAGCTGTTTTTT
TRBD1	TRBV6-1	TRBJ1-1	-	CASSGQGGNTEAFF	TGTGCCAGCAGTGGACAGGGAGGGAACACTGAAGCTTTCTTT
-	TRBV6-6	TRBJ1-4	once	CASSPTGGGGEKLFF	TGTGCCAGCAGCCCAACAGGTGGCGGTGGCGAAAAACTGTTTTTT
-	TRBV6-5	TRBJ1-2	-	CASSYLGRGGYGYTF	TGTGCCAGCAGTTACCTCGGCAGGGGCGGCTATGGCTACACCTTC
-	TRBV27	TRBJ1-1	-	CASSLYRGDGSQGTEAFF	TGTGCCAGCAGTTTATACCGGGGGGACGGATCCCAGGGCACTGAAGCTTTCTTT
-	TRBV25-1	TRBJ2-1	-	CASSFRYNEQFF	TGTGCCAGCAGTTTCCGTTACAATGAGCAGTTCTTC